This T cell receptor beta chain was captured by sequencing in a study of blood T cell repertoires in COVID-19. Overall study context: The samples span acute and convalescent COVID-19 from the United States, Italy and Spain. PBMCs, B-cell-depleted T cells, or T cells provided the cDNA or gDNA that made up the material.

The CDR3 is made up of 15 amino acids. The V gene end was trimmed by 6 bases and the J gene end by 7 bases; junction bases not matched to a gene: 8. Germline CDR1 is MNHNY and CDR2 is SVGAGI (reference sequence). Methods used by the authors: The assay estimated nucleated cells by amplifying reference gene primers. The data were produced by immunoSEQ multiplex PCR, yet TCRdb's version contains in-frame clones alone and is incomplete. V, J and clone size were drawn from that table, and D and trimming were deduced from the DNA. The sample lists 150,000 to 250,000 clones, around 80% seen once, with 6% to 8% in the top ten.

Sequencing was performed on peripheral blood. The chain joins TRBV6-6 to TRBJ2-3; 12 positions match TRBD2. The sequence came from a human donor with acute or convalescent COVID-19. The donor label of this sample is uncertain. The CDR3 sequence: CASSGLAGPPNTQYF. As DNA, the CDR3 is TGTGCCAGCAGCGGACTAGCGGGACCCCCCAATACGCAGTATTTT.